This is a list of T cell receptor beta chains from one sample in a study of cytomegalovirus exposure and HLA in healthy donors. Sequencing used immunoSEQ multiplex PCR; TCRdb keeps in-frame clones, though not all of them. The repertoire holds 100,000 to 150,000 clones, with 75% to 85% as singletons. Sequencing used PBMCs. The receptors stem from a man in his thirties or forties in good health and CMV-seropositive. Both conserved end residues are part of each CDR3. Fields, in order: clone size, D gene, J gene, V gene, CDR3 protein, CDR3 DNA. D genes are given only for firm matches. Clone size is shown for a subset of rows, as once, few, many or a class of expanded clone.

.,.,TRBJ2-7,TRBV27,CASSRGGPYEQYF,TGTGCCAGCAGTCGAGGAGGCCCCTACGAGCAGTACTTC
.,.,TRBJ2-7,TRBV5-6,CASSGLGVFEQYF,TGTGCCAGCAGTGGGCTAGGGGTTTTCGAGCAGTACTTC
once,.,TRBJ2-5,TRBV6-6,CASTKGRSGETQYF,TGTGCCAGCACCAAGGGGCGGAGTGGAGAGACCCAGTACTTC
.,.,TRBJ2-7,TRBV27,CASSLRGYVYEQYF,TGTGCCAGCAGTTTACGGGGGTATGTGTACGAGCAGTACTTC
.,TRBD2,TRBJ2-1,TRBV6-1,CASSEVGGDGEQFF,TGTGCCAGCAGTGAAGTCGGGGGGGATGGTGAGCAGTTCTTC
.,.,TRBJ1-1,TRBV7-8,CASSPTKVVGAMNTEAFF,TGTGCCAGCAGCCCCACGAAGGTAGTGGGAGCGATGAACACTGAAGCTTTCTTT
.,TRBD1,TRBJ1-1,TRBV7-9,CASSFPDRGQNTEAFF,TGTGCCAGCAGTTTCCCCGACAGGGGGCAGAACACTGAAGCTTTCTTT
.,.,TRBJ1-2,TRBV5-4,CASSLGARSNYGYTF,TGTGCCAGCAGCTTGGGTGCCAGATCTAACTATGGCTACACCTTC
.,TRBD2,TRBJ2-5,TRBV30,CAWSLGLAVQETQYF,TGTGCCTGGAGCCTAGGACTAGCGGTACAAGAGACCCAGTACTTC
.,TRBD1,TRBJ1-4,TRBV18,CASSETAGGEGEKLFF,TGTGCCAGCTCGGAGACGGCAGGGGGAGAAGGTGAAAAACTGTTTTTT
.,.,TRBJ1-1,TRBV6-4,CASSDSLGQEAFF,TGTGCCAGCAGTGACTCGTTAGGACAAGAAGCTTTCTTT
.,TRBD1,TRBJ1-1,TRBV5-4,CAIRQGNTEAFF,TGTGCCATAAGACAGGGAAACACTGAAGCTTTCTTT
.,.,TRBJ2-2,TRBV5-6,CASSFQGGGELFF,TGTGCCAGCAGCTTTCAGGGTGGCGGGGAGCTGTTTTTT
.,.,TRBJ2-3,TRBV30,CAYLTGPGTDTQYF,TGTGCCTACCTAACAGGGCCTGGGACAGATACGCAGTATTTT
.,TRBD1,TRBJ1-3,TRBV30,CAWSGTGAGNTIYF,TGTGCCTGGAGTGGAACAGGGGCTGGAAACACCATATATTTT
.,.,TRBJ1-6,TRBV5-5,CASSLASYSPLHF,TGTGCCAGCAGCTTGGCCAGTTACTCACCCCTCCACTTT
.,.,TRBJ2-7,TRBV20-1,CSAKSEAEQYF,TGCAGTGCTAAAAGTGAGGCCGAGCAGTACTTC
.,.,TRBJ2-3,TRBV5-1,CASSLVQGRNTQYF,TGCGCCAGCAGCTTGGTTCAGGGAAGGAATACGCAGTATTTT
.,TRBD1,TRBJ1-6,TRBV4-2,CASSQVNRGNSPLHF,TGTGCCAGCAGCCAAGTGAACAGGGGCAATTCACCCCTCCACTTT
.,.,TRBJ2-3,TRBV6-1,CASSGAGSTDTQYF,TGTGCCAGCAGTGGGGCAGGGTCAACAGATACGCAGTATTTT
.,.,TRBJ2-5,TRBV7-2,CASSPQVVGQETQYF,TGTGCCAGCAGCCCACAGGTAGTGGGGCAAGAGACCCAGTACTTC
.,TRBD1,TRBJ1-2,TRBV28,CASSPGQHYGYTF,TGTGCCAGCAGCCCGGGACAGCACTATGGCTACACCTTC
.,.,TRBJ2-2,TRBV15,CATSRGGALNTGELFF,TGTGCCACCAGCAGAGGCGGGGCGTTAAACACCGGGGAGCTGTTTTTT
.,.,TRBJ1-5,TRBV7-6,CASSLGPPEPQHF,TGTGCCAGCAGCTTAGGTCCCCCGGAGCCCCAGCATTTT
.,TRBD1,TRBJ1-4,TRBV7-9,CASSLPRGGQGAEKLFF,TGTGCCAGCAGCCTACCACGGGGGGGACAGGGAGCCGAAAAACTGTTTTTT
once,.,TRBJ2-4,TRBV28,CASSFEAELAKNIQYF,TGTGCCAGCAGTTTCGAGGCGGAGCTAGCCAAAAACATTCAGTACTTC
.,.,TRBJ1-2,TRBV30,CAWIEGLDSWYDYGYTF,TGTGCCTGGATCGAGGGTCTGGACTCATGGTATGACTATGGCTACACCTTC
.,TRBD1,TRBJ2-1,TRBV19,CASSLKSGTGSYNEQFF,TGTGCCAGTAGCCTCAAATCCGGGACAGGGAGCTACAATGAGCAGTTCTTC
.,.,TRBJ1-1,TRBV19,CASSRARRRFTEAFF,TGTGCCAGTAGCAGGGCCAGAAGGCGTTTCACTGAAGCTTTCTTT
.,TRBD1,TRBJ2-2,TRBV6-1,CASKGDRGLVGELFF,TGTGCCAGCAAAGGGGACAGGGGCCTGGTGGGGGAGCTGTTTTTT
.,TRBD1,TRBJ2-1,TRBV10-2,CASSRDRYNAEQFF,TGCGCCAGCAGCCGGGACAGATACAATGCAGAGCAGTTCTTC
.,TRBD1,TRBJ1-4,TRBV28,CASSLGTAYNEKLFF,TGTGCCAGCAGTTTGGGGACAGCTTATAATGAAAAACTGTTTTTT
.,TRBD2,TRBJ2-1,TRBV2,CASRVTSGTSGEQFF,TGTGCCAGCAGGGTGACTAGCGGGACCTCAGGTGAGCAGTTCTTC
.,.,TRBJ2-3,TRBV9,CASSVHRAGDTQYF,TGTGCCAGCAGCGTACACAGGGCGGGAGATACGCAGTATTTT
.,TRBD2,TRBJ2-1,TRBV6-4,CASSVGTTAGGEQFF,TGTGCCAGCTCCGTAGGGACAACGGCGGGAGGTGAGCAGTTCTTC
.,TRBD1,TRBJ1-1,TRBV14,CASTPRQGVEAFF,TGTGCCTCAACTCCTCGACAGGGGGTTGAAGCTTTCTTT
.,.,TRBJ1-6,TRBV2,CASGGDYNSPLHF,TGTGCCAGCGGCGGGGACTATAATTCACCCCTCCACTTT
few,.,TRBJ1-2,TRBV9,CASSENSGEGGYTF,TGTGCCAGCAGCGAGAATTCGGGGGAAGGGGGCTACACCTTC
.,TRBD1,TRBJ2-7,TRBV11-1,CASSTRPGGYEQYF,TGTGCCAGCAGCACCAGACCAGGGGGCTACGAGCAGTACTTC
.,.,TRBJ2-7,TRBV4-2,CASSLSGRVYEQYF,TGTGCCAGCAGCCTCAGCGGACGGGTTTACGAGCAGTACTTC
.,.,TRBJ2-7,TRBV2,CASSDLINRVYEQYF,TGTGCCAGCAGTGATCTCATCAACAGGGTCTACGAGCAGTACTTC
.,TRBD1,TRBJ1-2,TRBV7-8,CASSQGTGVYGYTF,TGTGCCAGCAGCCAAGGGACAGGGGTCTATGGCTACACCTTC
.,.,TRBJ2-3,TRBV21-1,CASLPLSTDTQYF,TGTGCCAGCCTCCCTCTAAGCACAGATACGCAGTATTTT
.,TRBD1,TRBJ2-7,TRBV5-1,CASNYETGQGSHEQYF,TGCGCCAGCAACTACGAAACCGGACAGGGGTCCCACGAGCAGTACTTC
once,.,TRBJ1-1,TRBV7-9,CASSLAIRYTEAFF,TGTGCCAGCAGCTTAGCGATTCGGTACACTGAAGCTTTCTTT
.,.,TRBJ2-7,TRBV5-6,CASSQITQGISYEQYF,TGTGCCAGCAGCCAAATCACCCAGGGGATCTCCTACGAGCAGTACTTC
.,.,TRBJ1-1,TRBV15,CATSRDPQGRSEAFF,TGTGCCACCAGCAGAGATCCGCAGGGCCGGTCTGAAGCTTTCTTT
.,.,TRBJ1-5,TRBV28,CASSFRRANQPQHF,TGTGCCAGCAGTTTTCGGAGGGCCAATCAGCCCCAGCATTTT
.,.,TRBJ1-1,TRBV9,CASTDGLEAFF,TGTGCCAGCACCGATGGACTGGAAGCTTTCTTT